The clone carrying this TCR beta chain has a count of ten or more. Its antigen is currently unknown. This sample is part of a study of molecular identifiers for immune sequencing clone quantification. Study details: RNA, taken in replicates from about 20,000 or 100,000 naive CD8 cells, was split five ways, with four sequenced. Study observations and caveats: Clones that exceeded 20 RNA copies held over 99% of effector molecules, yet under 1% in naive cells.

Researchers sorted naive CD8 T cells as cells that were CD8+CD4-CCR7+CD45RA+. V lost 8 bases, J lost 6 bases, and 16 bases lay in between. The CDR3 covers 13 residues. CDR1 is MNHEY, CDR2 SMNVEV, per germline (reference sequence). The use of previously described methods and listed TCR primers produced the bulk TCR libraries. Via MiXCR, TCRdb re-called the PCR reads, giving one row per CDR3 protein. This table has tens of thousands of distinct CDR3 sequences, roughly 21% appearing once. This clonotype was obtained from a human donor in good health. Some libraries in this study had Jurkat cell RNA spiked in. Sequencing was performed on naive CD8+ T cells from blood, with Jurkat cell RNA spiked in. Subset denoted: FACS-sorted CD8+CD4-CCR7+CD45RA+ naive T cells. The V and J genes are TRBV27 and TRBJ1-1; TRBD1 is a possible D gene (5 bases). The CDR3 is CASRRGDGAEAFF. The CDR3 nucleotides are TGTGCCAGCCGGAGGGGAGATGGGGCTGAAGCTTTCTTT.